Listed here is a single T cell receptor (beta chain). Its antigen remains unknown. These data originate in a study of T-cell memory formation after mild COVID-19. Across the study: Largely donor-specific TCR clusters were found.

TCRdb itself ran the 5' RACE reads through MiXCR, one entry per CDR3 protein. The sample holds about 200,000 distinct CDR3 sequences, 9% to 10% seen once. Study-wide findings and caveats: Day 15 to 85 contractors were CD4/CD8 balanced; later expanders leaned CD4+. The finding that pre-infection memory included some responding clones suggested that cross-reactive memory joined.

V dropped 2 bases and J dropped 6 bases, with 17 bases sitting between them. This CDR3 contains 15 residues. CDR1 is MNHEY, CDR2 SVGAGI, per germline. V gene TRBV6-5 combines with J gene TRBJ2-7, with a weak D call TRBD1 (6 bases). The receptor comes from a man between 18 and 29 years old who had mild COVID-19 (a few samples of this study predate the infection). Cell type and time point are not known. The source material was PBMCs or a T cell subset sorted from them (not recorded which). CDR3 protein: CASSYQAGVHPEQYF. The CDR3 nucleotides are TGTGCCAGCAGTTACCAGGCAGGGGTTCACCCCGAGCAGTACTTC.